These T cell receptor beta chains were read from a single sample in a study of patients and donors after allogeneic stem cell transplantation. TCRdb reprocessed the RT-PCR reads via MiXCR and lists one record per CDR3 protein. The data show 70,000 to 85,000 distinct CDR3 sequences, with more than 25% seen just once and approximately 25% held by the top ten. The specimen was blood, either unsorted or a sorted T cell fraction (not recorded which). The origin of the receptors is a human donor who was either an allogeneic HSCT recipient or a stem cell or donor lymphocyte infusion donor (not recorded which). It is not recorded whose cells these are; they may come from a transplant donor. The CDR3 runs from the conserved cysteine through the conserved F or W. A D gene is named only where the DNA matches it firmly. Expanded clones are given a class, and other clones once, few, many or no size at all.

J gene	V gene	clone size	D gene	CDR3 protein	CDR3 DNA
TRBJ1-1	TRBV20-1	many	-	CSARAGSEAFF	TGCAGTGCTAGAGCGGGCAGTGAAGCTTTCTTT
TRBJ2-2	TRBV5-1	few	TRBD2	CASSLAGGNTGELFF	TGCGCCAGCAGCTTAGCGGGAGGGAATACCGGGGAGCTGTTTTTT
TRBJ1-1	TRBV11-2	-	-	CASSPGNVNTEAFF	TGTGCCAGCAGCCCGGGCAATGTGAACACTGAAGCTTTCTTT
TRBJ2-2	TRBV7-2	-	-	CASSPHREDWAGELFF	TGTGCCAGCAGCCCGCACAGGGAAGACTGGGCCGGGGAGCTGTTTTTT
TRBJ1-1	TRBV12-3/TRBV12-4	-	-	CASRELTEDTEAFF	TGTGCCAGCAGAGAGCTCACAGAGGACACTGAAGCTTTCTTT
TRBJ2-7	TRBV2	-	-	CASALTASSYEQYF	TGTGCCAGCGCCCTGACAGCGAGCTCCTACGAGCAGTACTTC
TRBJ2-3	TRBV9	few	-	CASSAGGSTDTQYF	TGTGCCAGCAGCGCCGGGGGAAGCACAGATACGCAGTATTTT
TRBJ2-1	TRBV7-2	-	-	CASSSDRNNHNEQFF	TGTGCCAGCAGCTCGGACCGAAATAACCACAATGAGCAGTTCTTC
TRBJ2-4	TRBV20-1	few	-	CSASNGLAKNIQYF	TGCAGTGCTAGCAACGGACTAGCCAAAAACATTCAGTACTTC
TRBJ1-1	TRBV10-3	-	-	CAISESTYTGSTEAFF	TGTGCCATCAGTGAGTCGACCTATACAGGGAGCACTGAAGCTTTCTTT
TRBJ2-1	TRBV4-3	-	-	CASSPRSNLEQFF	TGCGCCAGCAGCCCACGGAGCAATCTCGAGCAGTTCTTC
TRBJ1-6	TRBV12-3/TRBV12-4	-	TRBD1	CASSLGQGYSPLHF	TGTGCCAGCAGTCTCGGACAGGGGTATTCACCCCTCCACTTT
TRBJ2-7	TRBV6-1	few	-	CASSRGAAPYEQYF	TGTGCCAGCAGTCGCGGGGCGGCACCCTACGAGCAGTACTTC
TRBJ2-1	TRBV12-3/TRBV12-4	-	-	CASSFEGYNEQFF	TGTGCCAGCAGTTTCGAGGGATACAATGAGCAGTTCTTC
TRBJ2-5	TRBV15	-	-	CATSSNYQETQYF	TGTGCCACCAGCAGTAACTACCAAGAGACCCAGTACTTC
TRBJ1-5	TRBV18	few	-	CASLIVWGVAGQPQHF	TGTGCCAGCTTAATAGTCTGGGGGGTCGCTGGCCAGCCCCAGCATTTT
TRBJ1-2	TRBV18	many	-	CASSPDSSYGYTF	TGTGCCAGCTCACCGGACAGTTCTTATGGCTACACCTTC
TRBJ2-1	TRBV20-1	few	-	CSARGATNEQFF	TGCAGTGCCAGAGGGGCAACCAATGAGCAGTTCTTC
TRBJ2-3	TRBV2	few	TRBD2	CAILGAGGPDTQYF	TGTGCCATCCTGGGGGCGGGAGGCCCAGATACGCAGTATTTT
TRBJ1-1	TRBV29-1	few	-	CSSGGGRNTEAFF	TGCAGCTCCGGAGGGGGAAGGAACACTGAAGCTTTCTTT
TRBJ1-2	TRBV5-1	-	TRBD1	CASSPGQGHGYTF	TGCGCCAGCAGCCCCGGACAGGGCCATGGCTACACCTTC
TRBJ2-7	TRBV6-2/TRBV6-3	few	TRBD1	CASSDRTGAPYEQYF	TGTGCCAGCAGTGACCGAACAGGGGCCCCCTACGAGCAGTACTTC
TRBJ1-4	TRBV9	-	-	CASSPMGGFGEKLFF	TGTGCCAGCAGCCCCATGGGGGGTTTTGGGGAAAAACTGTTTTTT
TRBJ2-1	TRBV29-1	few	-	CSVERQGINEQFF	TGCAGCGTTGAAAGGCAGGGAATTAATGAGCAGTTCTTC
TRBJ2-1	TRBV9	-	TRBD1	CASSLHRGPYNEQFF	TGTGCCAGCAGCCTTCACAGGGGGCCCTACAATGAGCAGTTCTTC
TRBJ2-3	TRBV20-1	-	TRBD2	CSASPGGRRGRTDTQYF	TGCAGTGCTTCCCCCGGCGGGAGACGGGGACGCACAGATACGCAGTATTTT
TRBJ1-5	TRBV20-1	-	-	CSAYDRRVNQPQHF	TGCAGTGCTTATGACAGGCGGGTGAATCAGCCCCAGCATTTT
TRBJ1-4	TRBV12-3/TRBV12-4	-	-	CASSLQGTTNEKLFF	TGTGCCAGCAGCCTCCAGGGTACAACTAATGAAAAACTGTTTTTT
TRBJ1-1	TRBV12-3/TRBV12-4	few	-	CASSKDRGTEAFF	TGTGCCAGCAGTAAGGACCGAGGCACTGAAGCTTTCTTT
TRBJ1-2	TRBV5-1	few	-	CASSLWDTDNYGYTF	TGCGCCAGCAGCTTGTGGGACACCGATAACTATGGCTACACCTTC
TRBJ2-2	TRBV7-3	few	-	CASSLTGGGTGELFF	TGTGCCAGCAGCTTAACAGGAGGAGGGACCGGGGAGCTGTTTTTT
TRBJ1-1	TRBV25-1	few	-	CASSEAWGRSEAFF	TGTGCCAGCAGTGAAGCATGGGGAAGGAGTGAAGCTTTCTTT
TRBJ2-3	TRBV5-1	once	-	CASTRGPSTDTQYF	TGCGCCAGCACCCGGGGGCCTAGCACAGATACGCAGTATTTT
TRBJ1-2	TRBV12-3/TRBV12-4	many	-	CASSPPGHKNYGYTF	TGTGCCAGCAGTCCACCGGGACACAAGAACTATGGCTACACCTTC
TRBJ2-2	TRBV9	few	-	CASSVGTTGELFF	TGTGCCAGCAGCGTAGGGACCACCGGGGAGCTGTTTTTT
TRBJ1-2	TRBV12-3/TRBV12-4	many	-	CASSFSADYGYTF	TGTGCCAGCAGTTTTTCGGCGGACTATGGCTACACCTTC
TRBJ2-1	TRBV12-3/TRBV12-4	-	-	CASSYPRHTHNEQFF	TGTGCCAGCAGTTATCCGCGCCACACACACAATGAGCAGTTCTTC
TRBJ2-1	TRBV5-1	-	TRBD2	CASSLGAEQGLREQFF	TGCGCCAGCAGCTTGGGGGCGGAGCAGGGACTAAGGGAGCAGTTCTTC
TRBJ2-7	TRBV20-1	-	-	CSAIPRDRAYEQYF	TGCAGTGCTATTCCGCGGGACAGAGCCTACGAGCAGTACTTC
TRBJ2-2	TRBV24-1	-	-	CATKPSTNTGELFF	TGTGCCACCAAGCCATCAACGAACACCGGGGAGCTGTTTTTT
TRBJ2-1	TRBV5-6	-	TRBD2	CASRRIAGPYNEQFF	TGTGCCAGCAGGAGGATAGCGGGACCTTACAATGAGCAGTTCTTC
TRBJ2-7	TRBV20-1	-	TRBD1	CSASRDRPYEQYF	TGCAGTGCTAGCCGGGACAGACCCTACGAGCAGTACTTC
TRBJ1-1	TRBV29-1	few	TRBD1	CSVGQGPNTEAFF	TGCAGCGTTGGACAGGGCCCGAACACTGAAGCTTTCTTT
TRBJ2-2	TRBV10-3	-	-	CAISERVNTGELFF	TGTGCCATCAGTGAGAGGGTGAACACCGGGGAGCTGTTTTTT
TRBJ2-7	TRBV7-9	-	-	CASSPADAHLRRYF	TGTGCCAGCAGCCCAGCAGACGCACACCTTCGGAGGTACTTC
TRBJ1-5	TRBV3-1	few	TRBD1	CASSLRGSGQPQHF	TGTGCCAGCAGCCTCAGGGGGTCCGGTCAGCCCCAGCATTTT
TRBJ2-3	TRBV10-3	-	-	CAISRQGLAPNTDTQYF	TGTGCCATCAGCCGACAGGGCCTAGCGCCAAACACAGATACGCAGTATTTT
TRBJ2-7	TRBV20-1	few	-	CSAMDHHEQYF	TGCAGTGCTATGGATCATCACGAGCAGTACTTC
TRBJ2-3	TRBV5-1	few	-	CASSPPGVGTDTQYF	TGCGCCAGCAGCCCCCCAGGGGTCGGGACAGATACGCAGTATTTT